This T cell receptor beta chain was sequenced in a study of OX40 agonist ivuxolimab in advanced cancers. Background on the study: Partial responses, seen in three patients, involved one hepatocellular carcinoma and two cutaneous melanomas. Study-wide points: With doses of 0.1 to 3.0 mg/kg, CD4+ and CD8+ blood T cells had undergone clonal expansion by week 6.

As to this clone: Its specificity is unknown.

Assay used: immunoSEQ multiplex PCR; TCRdb lists only in-frame clones, some missing. The table records about 45,000 clones, about 88% of them present only once. Germline lookup yields CDR1 LGHNA and CDR2 YNFKEQ. The V end was cut by 4 bases, the J end by 1 base, with 9 bases between. This CDR3 spans 14 amino acids. The chain employs TRBV4-2 and TRBJ2-3; the D is unclear. The sequenced sample was CD4+ or CD8+ T cells sorted from blood, obtained in a trial of the OX40 agonist ivuxolimab. The clonotype originates from an adult with an advanced solid tumor such as melanoma, head and neck, liver or kidney cancer. CDR3 amino acids: CASSPRPGTDTQYF. CDR3 in DNA: TGTGCCAGCAGCCCTCGTCCTGGCACAGATACGCAGTATTTT.